The 21 T cell receptor beta chains below were found in one sample sequenced in a study of CD8+ T cells in alopecia areata (dated by TCRdb to between 2018 and 2020). Reading the label with the study, this specimen's time point is: 24 weeks on oral tofacitinib. Reading the label with the study, this specimen's treatment or condition is: oral pan-JAK inhibitor, 5-10 mg twice daily. Libraries were built with the immunoSEQ multiplex PCR assay. RNA was extracted from all samples and reverse transcribed into cDNA as template for TCR sequencing. TCRdb took over this immuneACCESS table, retaining in-frame rearrangements with V and J assigned. Such tables are incomplete; in checked studies, under half of the missing clones stem from an unresolved V gene, and the remainder is unexplained. The sample profile shows some 190,000 clones; 60% of them were found once. The top ten clonotypes cover approximately 1% of the sample.

The input for sequencing was CD4+ T cells sorted from blood, taken at week 24, from a patient treated with tofacitinib. These receptors were collected from a human donor with alopecia areata.

The V gene is TRBV2, the J gene TRBJ2-5; D ambiguous. The CDR3 is 12 residues long. V lost 6 bases, J lost 1 base, and 6 bases lay in between. Germline CDR1 reads SNHLY; CDR2 reads FYNNEI. The CDR3 DNA reads TGTGCCAGCAGGACGGCCCAAGAGACCCAGTACTTC. The encoded protein is CASRTAQETQYF.

The rearrangement uses TRBV5-1 and TRBJ2-3; tentative D call: TRBD2 (5 bases). Looked up from germline, CDR1 is SGHRS and CDR2 is YFSETQ. This CDR3 spans 13 amino acids. Trimming cost V 4 bases and J 6 bases, with 12 bases left between them. The chain's CDR3 is CASSPMGADTQYF. The CDR3 DNA reads as TGCGCCAGCAGCCCTATGGGAGCTGATACGCAGTATTTT.

The rearrangement uses TRBV4-3 and TRBJ1-6; no clear D gene. Trimming left V 6 bases short and J 7 bases short, with 7 bases between. Germline V CDR1 and CDR2: LGHNA, YSLEER. CDR3 size: 12 residues. CDR3 in amino acids: CASREPNSPLHF. The DNA for the CDR3 is TGCGCCAGCAGGGAGCCCAATTCACCCCTCCACTTT.

The chain joins TRBV5-6 to TRBJ1-2; TRBD1 agrees at 7 bases. The CDR3 length is 13 residues. Germline CDR1 reads SGHDT; CDR2 reads YYEEEE. The junction had 7 bases not matched to a gene; V was cut back by 3 bases and J by 8 bases. DNA for the CDR3: TGTGCCAGCAGCTCTGGGACAGCCGGCGGCTACACCTTC. It encodes CASSSGTAGGYTF.

The V gene is TRBV9, the J gene TRBJ2-1, with TRBD2 matching over 9 bases. The CDR3 consists of 18 residues. CDR1 is SGDLS and CDR2 is YYNGEE in the germline V gene. V was clipped by 0 bases and J by 6 bases; unmatched bases: 13. The CDR3 DNA follows: TGTGCCAGCAGCGTAGTCGGGGATCTAGCGGGGATCGTCAATGAGCAGTTCTTC. Translated, it gives CASSVVGDLAGIVNEQFF.

This clone was counted between two and nine times. The chain is built from TRBV14 and TRBJ2-1, with D tentatively TRBD1 or TRBD2 (5 bases each). CDR1 SGHDN and CDR2 FVKESK come from the germline V gene. CDR3 size: 15 residues. V was shortened by 7 bases and J by 5 bases, with 18 bases between the two germline ends. The CDR3 DNA reads TGTGCCAGCAACCCCGGGACCGGTAGTAACAATGAGCAGTTCTTC. Its translation: CASNPGTGSNNEQFF.

In this sample, this clone turned up a few times. This chain connects TRBV14 to TRBJ2-7; no reliable D call. Trimming took off 0 bases at V and 8 bases at J, with 14 bases between the two ends. CDR1 SGHDN and CDR2 FVKESK come from the germline V gene. This CDR3 has 14 amino acids. CDR3 sequence (DNA): TGTGCCAGCAGCCAAGATAGACGTAGCTTCAAGCAGTACTTC. Its protein product is CASSQDRRSFKQYF.

Here the CDR3 reads CAWSVRVNEQFF. CDR3 DNA sequence: TGTGCCTGGAGTGTTCGGGTTAATGAGCAGTTCTTC. The chain carries TRBV30 and TRBJ2-1; D is unresolved. The CDR3 runs to 12 residues. The ends were cut back, 0 bases at V and 7 bases at J, with 7 bases in the middle. CDR1 and CDR2 (germline): GTSNPN, SVGIG (reference sequence).

This chain uses TRBV29-1 with TRBJ2-3, with 8 bases matching TRBD1. This CDR3 comprises 14 residues. V gave up 8 bases and J gave up 4 bases; unmatched junction bases: 11. Germline V lookup: CDR1 SQVTM, CDR2 ANQGSEA. CDR3 residues: CSSQGARAPDTQYF. The CDR3 nucleotides are TGCAGCTCCCAGGGGGCGCGGGCGCCAGATACGCAGTATTTT.

This clone was seen a single time. The rearrangement uses TRBV4-2 and TRBJ2-3, with D uncertain. The CDR3 has 13 residues. Germline V gives CDR1 LGHNA, CDR2 YNFKEQ. V lost 4 bases and J lost 4, with 9 bases in between. The CDR3 reads CASSPVSPDTQYF. The CDR3 DNA is TGTGCCAGCAGCCCGGTTTCTCCAGATACGCAGTATTTT.

CDR3 residues: CASSGQLYQPQHF. The CDR3, as DNA: TGTGCCAGTAGTGGACAGCTGTATCAGCCCCAGCATTTT. This sequence joins TRBV19 and TRBJ1-5, with TRBD1 as a possible D gene (6 bases). V lost 5 bases and J lost 5, with 10 bases in between. The CDR3 spans 13 residues. Germline V gene sequence: CDR1 LNHDA, CDR2 SQIVND (reference sequence).

The CDR3 is CSANPLPGVGTEAFF. CDR3 sequence (DNA): TGCAGCGCGAACCCGTTGCCCGGGGTAGGCACTGAAGCTTTCTTT. This sequence joins TRBV29-1 and TRBJ1-1; no firm D call. The CDR3 is made up of 15 amino acids. Germline CDR1 SQVTM, CDR2 ANQGSEA. V was cut by 7 bases and J by 4 bases, with 22 bases left in between. Variable domain in full (rest from reference TRBV29-1 and TRBJ1-1): SAVISQKPSRDICQRGTSLTIQCQVDSQVTMMFWYRQQPGQSLTLIATANQGSEATYESGFVIDKFPISRPNLTFSTLTVSNMSPEDSSIYLCSANPLPGVGTEAFFGQGTRLTVV.

This clone was seen a single time. This chain links TRBV2 with TRBJ2-7; D might be TRBD2 (6 bases). Germline lookup yields CDR1 SNHLY and CDR2 FYNNEI. The CDR3 runs 14 residues. V was trimmed by 5 bases and J by 4 bases, leaving 15 bases between them. CDR3 coding DNA: TGTGCCAGCAGTCACACCGCCGGAGGGTACGAGCAGTACTTC. Protein product: CASSHTAGGYEQYF.

With respect to this clone: Other DNA sequences in the same sample also yield this CDR3. The chain joins TRBV7-9 to TRBJ1-4; D remains unclear. The length of the CDR3 is 11 residues. V lost 6 bases and J 7 bases, leaving 6 bases between the germline ends. CDR1 and CDR2 (germline): SEHNR, FQNEAQ (reference sequence). This CDR3 is CASSLTEKLFF. The CDR3 DNA is TGTGCCAGCAGTTTAACTGAAAAACTGTTTTTT.

The chain has TRBV30 and TRBJ2-7; 7 bases are a match to TRBD2. J was trimmed by 2 bases and V by 5 bases; bases with no gene match: 3. The germline V gene has CDR1 GTSNPN and CDR2 SVGIG (reference sequence). This CDR3 has 12 amino acids. CDR3 protein: CAWGRVPYEQYF. In nucleotides, the CDR3 is TGTGCCTGGGGGAGGGTACCCTACGAGCAGTACTTC.

This clone has more than one count but fewer than ten. The gene calls are TRBV7-8 and TRBJ1-4; 10 nucleotides match TRBD1. Germline CDR1 SGHVS, CDR2 FQNEAQ. The CDR3 consists of 19 residues. The V segment lost 6 bases and the J segment 3 bases; nucleotides outside the gene matches: 16. The CDR3 loop reads CASSSHVGQGWRPNEKLFF. The CDR3 coding sequence is TGTGCCAGCAGTTCCCACGTGGGACAGGGGTGGAGGCCTAATGAAAAACTGTTTTTT.

This clone appeared a few times. The chain employs TRBV4-3 and TRBJ2-4; a weak D match, TRBD2 (5 bases). V was shortened by 1 base and J by 6 bases, with 16 bases between the two germline ends. Germline V gene data show CDR1 as LGHNA and CDR2 as YSLEER. The CDR3 has 16 residues. The CDR3 DNA is TGCGCCAGCAGCCAAGTTTCTCCCAGCGGCGGAAACATTCAGTACTTC. This encodes CASSQVSPSGGNIQYF.

This clone appeared a few times. The same CDR3 arises from other DNA sequences in this sample as well. The chain is built from TRBV7-2 and TRBJ2-3; D remains unclear. CDR3 length: 12 amino acids. Trimming shortened V by 5 bases and J by 5 bases, and 8 bases separated the two germline ends. Germline-derived CDR1 and CDR2 are SGHTA and FQGNSA. Here the CDR3 reads CASSPSRDTQYF. In DNA, the CDR3 is TGTGCCAGCAGCCCCTCCAGAGATACGCAGTATTTT.

The chain uses TRBV29-1 and TRBJ2-3; D not resolved. The CDR3 extends over 14 amino acids. CDR1 and CDR2 (germline): SQVTM, ANQGSEA. Trimming pared 2 bases from V and 0 bases from J, leaving 9 bases between. CDR3 in DNA: TGCAGCGTTGAAAGGCGGCTGAGCACAGATACGCAGTATTTT. Residues: CSVERRLSTDTQYF.

The rearrangement uses TRBV29-1 and TRBJ2-3, with 12 bases aligning to TRBD2. The CDR3 consists of 15 residues. Germline trimming cut 8 bases from V and 1 base from J; bases unmatched to any gene: 7. CDR1 and CDR2 (germline): SQVTM, ANQGSEA. For the CDR3, the DNA is TGCAGCTCCGAAAGGACTAGCGGGGGCACAGATACGCAGTATTTT. Its protein is CSSERTSGGTDTQYF.

This chain uses TRBV13 with TRBJ2-3, with 9 bases that match TRBD2. Germline assignment: CDR1 PRHDT and CDR2 FYEKMQ (reference sequence). The CDR3 is made up of 15 amino acids. The V and J ends lost 5 bases and 4 bases, in that order; junction bases with no gene match: 7. The CDR3 sequence is CASSHSGGPPDTQYF. The CDR3, as DNA: TGTGCCAGCAGCCACAGCGGGGGGCCCCCAGATACGCAGTATTTT. The full variable domain, in which reference TRBV13 and TRBJ2-3 provide the parts outside the CDR3, is AAGVIQSPRHLIKEKRETATLKCYPIPRHDTVYWYQQGPGQDPQFLISFYEKMQSDKGSIPDRFSAQQFSDYHSELNMSSLELGDSALYFCASSHSGGPPDTQYFGPGTRLTVL.